These T cell receptor beta chains were read from a single sample in a study of cytomegalovirus exposure and HLA in healthy donors. The table came from immunoSEQ multiplex PCR; TCRdb's copy has only in-frame clones and leaves some out. Altogether about 150,000 clones are present, 80% being singletons, with the ten largest covering around 2.2%. What was sequenced was PBMCs. The receptors here all came from a man aged 25 to 40 in good health and CMV-seronegative. Both conserved end residues are part of each CDR3. The order of the fields is J gene, D gene, clone size, V gene, CDR3 protein, CDR3 DNA. A D gene is named only where the DNA matches it firmly. Where a row states a size, it is once, few, many or the class of an expanded clone; other rows omit it.

>TRBJ1-1|NA|NA|TRBV15
CATSRGGQLSNTEAFF
TGTGCCACCAGCAGAGGCGGACAGTTATCGAACACTGAAGCTTTCTTT
>TRBJ2-1|NA|once|TRBV6-6
CASSYAIPGVGNEQFF
TGTGCCAGCAGTTACGCCATCCCCGGGGTTGGCAATGAGCAGTTCTTC
>TRBJ1-2|NA|NA|TRBV5-6
CASSLGGVYGYTF
TGTGCCAGCAGCTTGGGGGGGGTATACGGCTACACCTTC
>TRBJ2-5|NA|NA|TRBV5-6
CASSFGRVGYETQYF
TGTGCCAGCAGTTTTGGCAGGGTAGGGTATGAGACCCAGTACTTC
>TRBJ2-3|NA|NA|TRBV5-1
CASSLRTLGGDTQYF
TGCGCCAGCAGCTTGAGGACCTTGGGGGGAGATACGCAGTATTTT
>TRBJ2-3|TRBD1|NA|TRBV5-1
CASSFGQGLSTDTQYF
TGCGCCAGCAGCTTCGGACAGGGATTAAGCACAGATACGCAGTATTTT
>TRBJ2-7|NA|NA|TRBV11-2
CASSPLGTTFYEQYF
TGTGCCAGCAGTCCCCTCGGGACAACTTTCTACGAGCAGTACTTC
>TRBJ2-4|TRBD2|NA|TRBV27
CASSLVGAGKNIQYF
TGTGCCAGCAGTTTAGTGGGAGCGGGGAAAAACATTCAGTACTTC
>TRBJ2-3|NA|NA|TRBV9
CASSVGAGITDTQYF
TGTGCCAGCAGCGTAGGGGCGGGGATCACAGATACGCAGTATTTT
>TRBJ2-1|TRBD2|NA|TRBV2
CASSAPGGTSGNNEQFF
TGTGCCAGCAGTGCCCCTGGAGGGACTAGCGGGAACAATGAGCAGTTCTTC
>TRBJ2-7|TRBD2|NA|TRBV4-3
CASSQENWAGVYEQYF
TGCGCCAGCAGCCAAGAAAATTGGGCGGGAGTTTACGAGCAGTACTTC
>TRBJ2-1|NA|NA|TRBV2
CASSDSIARGYNEQFF
TGTGCCAGCAGTGACTCCATAGCGAGAGGGTACAATGAGCAGTTCTTC
>TRBJ2-5|TRBD2|NA|TRBV25-1
CASSEFAVAGSTQYF
TGTGCCAGCAGTGAATTTGCCGTAGCGGGTTCGACCCAGTACTTC
>TRBJ2-7|NA|few|TRBV2
CASTWTDIYEQYF
TGTGCCAGCACTTGGACAGACATCTACGAGCAGTACTTC